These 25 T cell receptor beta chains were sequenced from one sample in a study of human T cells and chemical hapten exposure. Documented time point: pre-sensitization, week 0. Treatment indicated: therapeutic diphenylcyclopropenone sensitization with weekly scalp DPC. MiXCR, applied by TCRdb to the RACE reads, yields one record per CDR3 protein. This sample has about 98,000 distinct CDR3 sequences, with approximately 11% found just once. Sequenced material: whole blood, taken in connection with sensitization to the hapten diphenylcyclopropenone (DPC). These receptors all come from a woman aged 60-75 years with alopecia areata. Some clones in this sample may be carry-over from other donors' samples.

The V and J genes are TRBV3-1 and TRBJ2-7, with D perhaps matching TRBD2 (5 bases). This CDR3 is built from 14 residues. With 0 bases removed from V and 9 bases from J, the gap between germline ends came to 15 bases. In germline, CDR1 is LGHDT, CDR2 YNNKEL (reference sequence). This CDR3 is CASSQEGVSRGQYF. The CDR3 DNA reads TGTGCCAGCAGCCAAGAGGGAGTAAGCCGCGGGCAGTACTTC.

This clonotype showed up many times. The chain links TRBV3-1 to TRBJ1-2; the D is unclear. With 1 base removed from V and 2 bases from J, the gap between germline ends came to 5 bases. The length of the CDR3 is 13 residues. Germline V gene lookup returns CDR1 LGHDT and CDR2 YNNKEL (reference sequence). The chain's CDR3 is CASSQGRNYGYTF. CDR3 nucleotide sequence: TGTGCCAGCAGCCAAGGGCGGAACTATGGCTACACCTTC.

This chain's CDR3 is CASSFTTGVKSTDTQYF. CDR3 sequence (DNA): TGTGCCAGCAGCTTCACCACAGGGGTTAAGAGCACAGATACGCAGTATTTT. This chain joins TRBV7-2 and TRBJ2-3, with 7 positions matching TRBD1. The ends lost 3 bases at V and 0 bases at J; junction bases unmatched: 9. Germline V gene lookup returns CDR1 SGHTA and CDR2 FQGNSA. The CDR3 is 17 amino acids.

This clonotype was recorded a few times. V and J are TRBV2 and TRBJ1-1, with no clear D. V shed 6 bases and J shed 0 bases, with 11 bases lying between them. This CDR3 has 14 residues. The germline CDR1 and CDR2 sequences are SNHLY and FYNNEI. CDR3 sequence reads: CASRATTMNTEAFF. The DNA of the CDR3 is TGTGCCAGCAGAGCGACAACCATGAACACTGAAGCTTTCTTT.

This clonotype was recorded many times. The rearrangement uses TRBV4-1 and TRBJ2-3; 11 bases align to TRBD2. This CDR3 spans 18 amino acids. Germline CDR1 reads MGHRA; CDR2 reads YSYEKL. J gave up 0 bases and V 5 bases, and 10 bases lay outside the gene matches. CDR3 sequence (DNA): TGCGCCAGCAGCTCAAGGTCTAGCGGGGGGCCTAGCACAGATACGCAGTATTTT. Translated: CASSSRSSGGPSTDTQYF.

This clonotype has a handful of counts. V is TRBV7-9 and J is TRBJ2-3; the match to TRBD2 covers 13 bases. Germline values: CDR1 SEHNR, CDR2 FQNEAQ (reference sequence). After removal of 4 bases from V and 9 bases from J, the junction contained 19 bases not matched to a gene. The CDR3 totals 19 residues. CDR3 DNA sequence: TGTGCCAGCAGCTCTGGACTAGCGGGGGCGCCCCCCCCACATGGAACGCAGTATTTT. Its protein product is CASSSGLAGAPPPHGTQYF.

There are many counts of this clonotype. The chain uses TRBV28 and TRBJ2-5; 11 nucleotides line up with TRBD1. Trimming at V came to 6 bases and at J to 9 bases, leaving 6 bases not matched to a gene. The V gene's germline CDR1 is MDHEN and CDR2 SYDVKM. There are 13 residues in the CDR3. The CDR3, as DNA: TGTGCCAGCAGGGAGCCGGGACAGGGGGCCCAGTACTTC. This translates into CASREPGQGAQYF.

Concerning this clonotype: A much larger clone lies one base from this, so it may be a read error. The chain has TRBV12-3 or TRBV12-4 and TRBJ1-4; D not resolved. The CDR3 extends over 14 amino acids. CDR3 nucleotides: TGTGCCAGCAGTTTTGCCGGGGTTAATGGAAAACTGTTTTTT. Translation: CASSFAGVNGKLFF.

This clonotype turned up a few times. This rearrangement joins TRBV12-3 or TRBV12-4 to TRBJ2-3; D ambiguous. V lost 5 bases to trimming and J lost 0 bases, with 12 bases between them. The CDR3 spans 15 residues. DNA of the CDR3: TGTGCCAGCAGTCTAAGCCAGACTAGCACAGATACGCAGTATTTT. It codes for CASSLSQTSTDTQYF.

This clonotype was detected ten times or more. CDR3 loop: CSARPVAGGRTDTQYF. CDR3 coding DNA: TGCAGTGCTAGACCGGTAGCGGGGGGGCGCACAGATACGCAGTATTTT. The chain links TRBV20-1 to TRBJ2-3; the match to TRBD2 covers 11 bases. This CDR3 spans 16 amino acids. The germline CDR1 and CDR2 sequences are DFQATT and SNEGSKA (reference sequence). Trimming cost V 2 bases and J 1 base; bases outside gene matches: 5.

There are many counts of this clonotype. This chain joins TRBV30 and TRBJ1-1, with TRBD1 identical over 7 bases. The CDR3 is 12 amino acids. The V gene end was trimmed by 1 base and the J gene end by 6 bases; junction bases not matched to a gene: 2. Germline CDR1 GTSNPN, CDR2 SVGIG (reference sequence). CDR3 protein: CAWSGQGAEAFF. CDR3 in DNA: TGTGCCTGGAGTGGGCAGGGGGCTGAAGCTTTCTTT.

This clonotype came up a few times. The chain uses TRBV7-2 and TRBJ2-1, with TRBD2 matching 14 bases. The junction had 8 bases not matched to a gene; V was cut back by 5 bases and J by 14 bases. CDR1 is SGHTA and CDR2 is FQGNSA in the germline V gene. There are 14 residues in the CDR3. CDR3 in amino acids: CASSPPGLAGVKFF. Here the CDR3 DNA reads TGTGCCAGCAGCCCCCCGGGACTAGCGGGGGTAAAGTTCTTC.

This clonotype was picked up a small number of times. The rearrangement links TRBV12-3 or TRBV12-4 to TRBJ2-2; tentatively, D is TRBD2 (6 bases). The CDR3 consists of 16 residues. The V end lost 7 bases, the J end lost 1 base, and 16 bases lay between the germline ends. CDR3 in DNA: TGTGCCAGCACTCCGGAGGGGCTGGGGAACACCGGGGAGCTGTTTTTT. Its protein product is CASTPEGLGNTGELFF.

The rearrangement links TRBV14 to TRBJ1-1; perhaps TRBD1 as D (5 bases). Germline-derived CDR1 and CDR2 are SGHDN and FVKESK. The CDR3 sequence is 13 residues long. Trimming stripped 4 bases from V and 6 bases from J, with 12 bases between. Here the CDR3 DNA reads TGTGCCAGCAGCCGCCAAGGGGTGTCTGAAGCTTTCTTT. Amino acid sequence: CASSRQGVSEAFF.

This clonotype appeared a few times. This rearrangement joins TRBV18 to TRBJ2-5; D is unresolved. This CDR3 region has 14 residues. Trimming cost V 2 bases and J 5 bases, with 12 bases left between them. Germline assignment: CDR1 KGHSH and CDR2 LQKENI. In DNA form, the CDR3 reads TGTGCCAGCTCACCAGTAGAAACGGTGGAGACCCAGTACTTC. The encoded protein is CASSPVETVETQYF.

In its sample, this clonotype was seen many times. DNA of the CDR3: TGCAGTGCCGGCGAGGGGGAGGTGAGCACAGATACGCAGTATTTT. This encodes CSAGEGEVSTDTQYF. This chain uses TRBV20-1 with TRBJ2-3; D is perhaps TRBD1 or TRBD2 (6 bases each). The V and J ends lost 6 bases and 0 bases respectively, with 16 bases between them. The CDR3 extends over 15 amino acids. Germline V CDR1 and CDR2: DFQATT, SNEGSKA (reference sequence).

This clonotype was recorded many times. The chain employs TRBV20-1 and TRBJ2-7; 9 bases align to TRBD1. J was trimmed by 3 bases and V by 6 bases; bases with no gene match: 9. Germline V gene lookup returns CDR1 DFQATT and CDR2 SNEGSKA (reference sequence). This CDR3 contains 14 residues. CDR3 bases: TGCAGTGCGGACAGGGGACAGGGCCGCTACGAGCAGTACTTC. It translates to CSADRGQGRYEQYF.

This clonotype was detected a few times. The CDR3 loop is CAWSVEGNGQPQHF. The CDR3 region has the DNA TGTGCCTGGAGTGTAGAGGGGAACGGTCAGCCCCAGCATTTT. This chain joins TRBV30 and TRBJ1-5; the D gene is possibly TRBD1 (5 bases). The CDR3 extends over 14 amino acids. Per the germline V gene, CDR1 is GTSNPN and CDR2 is SVGIG (reference sequence). V lost 0 bases to trimming and J lost 6 bases, with 12 bases between them.

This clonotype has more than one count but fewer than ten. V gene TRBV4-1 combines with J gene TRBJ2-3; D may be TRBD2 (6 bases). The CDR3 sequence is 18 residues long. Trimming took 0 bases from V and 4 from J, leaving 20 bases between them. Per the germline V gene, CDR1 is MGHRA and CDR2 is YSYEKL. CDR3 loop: CASSQEVAGLFSADTQYF. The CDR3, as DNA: TGCGCCAGCAGCCAAGAGGTCGCCGGACTATTCAGCGCAGATACGCAGTATTTT.

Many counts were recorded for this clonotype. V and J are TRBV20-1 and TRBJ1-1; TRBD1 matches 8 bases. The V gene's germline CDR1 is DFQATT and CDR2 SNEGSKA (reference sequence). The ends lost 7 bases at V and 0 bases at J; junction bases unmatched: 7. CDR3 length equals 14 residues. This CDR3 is CSVNRGAMNTEAFF. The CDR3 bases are TGCAGTGTTAACAGGGGGGCCATGAACACTGAAGCTTTCTTT.

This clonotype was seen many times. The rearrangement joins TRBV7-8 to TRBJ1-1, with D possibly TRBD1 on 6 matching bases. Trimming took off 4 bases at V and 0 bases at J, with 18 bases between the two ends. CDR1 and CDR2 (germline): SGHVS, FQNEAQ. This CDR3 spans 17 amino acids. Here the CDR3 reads CASSSRPGAGLNTEAFF. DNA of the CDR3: TGTGCCAGCAGCTCACGCCCGGGGGCCGGCTTGAACACTGAAGCTTTCTTT.

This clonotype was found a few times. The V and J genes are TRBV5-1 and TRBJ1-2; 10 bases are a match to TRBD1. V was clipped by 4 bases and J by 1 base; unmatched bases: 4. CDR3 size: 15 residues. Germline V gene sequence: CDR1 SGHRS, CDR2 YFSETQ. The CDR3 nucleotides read TGCGCCAGCAGCACAGGGACAGGGGTTAACTATGGCTACACCTTC. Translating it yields CASSTGTGVNYGYTF.

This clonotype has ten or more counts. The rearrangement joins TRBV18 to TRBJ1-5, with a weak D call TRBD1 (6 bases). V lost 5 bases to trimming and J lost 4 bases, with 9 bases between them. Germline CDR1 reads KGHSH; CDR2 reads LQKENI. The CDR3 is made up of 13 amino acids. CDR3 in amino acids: CASSSDSNQPQHF. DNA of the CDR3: TGTGCCAGCTCATCGGACAGTAATCAGCCCCAGCATTTT.

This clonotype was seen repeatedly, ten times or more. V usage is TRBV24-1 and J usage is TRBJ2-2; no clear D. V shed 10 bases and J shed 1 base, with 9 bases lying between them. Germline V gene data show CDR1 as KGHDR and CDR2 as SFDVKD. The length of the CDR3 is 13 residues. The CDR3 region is CATSSGNTGELFF. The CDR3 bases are TGTGCCACTTCCTCGGGGAACACCGGGGAGCTGTTTTTT.

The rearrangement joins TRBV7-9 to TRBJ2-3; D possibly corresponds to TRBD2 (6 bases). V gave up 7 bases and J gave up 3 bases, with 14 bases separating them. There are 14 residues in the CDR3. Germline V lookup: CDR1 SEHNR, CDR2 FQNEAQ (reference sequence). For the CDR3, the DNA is TGTGCCAGCACCCCTTGGGGGGAAACAGATACGCAGTATTTT. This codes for CASTPWGETDTQYF.